These 5 T cell receptor beta chains were all obtained from the same sample, sequenced in a study of blood T cell repertoires in COVID-19. Method: immunoSEQ multiplex PCR; TCRdb's copy keeps in-frame clones and lacks some. This sample has about 22,000 clones, with roughly nine tenths found just once. Sequencing input: peripheral blood. The receptors originated from a man between 70 and 80 years old with COVID-19, enrolled during active disease.

This clone was counted a single time. The chain joins TRBV6-2 or TRBV6-3 to TRBJ2-5, with 11 bases lining up with TRBD2. The CDR3 spans 17 residues. V lost 5 bases to trimming and J lost 1 base; unmatched junction nucleotides: 9. Germline-derived CDR1 and CDR2 are MNHEY and SVGEGT. The CDR3 DNA reads as TGTGCCAGCAGTGCTAAACCGGGACTAGCGGTCCAAGAGACCCAGTACTTC. Protein: CASSAKPGLAVQETQYF.

The rearrangement links TRBV27 to TRBJ2-1; TRBD2 agrees at 9 bases. V shed 2 bases, J shed 0 bases, and the junction held 20 bases outside the gene matches. Per germline, CDR1 MNHEY and CDR2 SMNVEV (reference sequence). This CDR3 has 22 amino acids. CDR3 in DNA: TGTGCCAGCAGTTTAAAGCGAGCGGGAGGCCCCCTGCTGCCGTCCTCCTACAATGAGCAGTTCTTC. It codes for CASSLKRAGGPLLPSSYNEQFF.

The chain couples TRBV19 to TRBJ2-1; the D gene is possibly TRBD2 (5 bases). Per germline, CDR1 LNHDA and CDR2 SQIVND (reference sequence). The CDR3 contains 13 residues. Trimming stripped 3 bases from V and 5 bases from J, with 8 bases between. The CDR3 loop is CASSIRDNNEQFF. For the CDR3, the DNA is TGTGCCAGTAGTATTCGGGATAACAATGAGCAGTTCTTC.

This chain connects TRBV14 to TRBJ2-3; 10 bases fit TRBD2. CDR1 and CDR2 (germline): SGHDN, FVKESK. There are 16 residues in the CDR3. Germline trimming cut 4 bases from V and 2 bases from J; bases unmatched to any gene: 6. The DNA for the CDR3 is TGTGCCAGCAGCCCTCCCCTAGCGGGGGTCACAGATACGCAGTATTTT. Residues: CASSPPLAGVTDTQYF.

The chain couples TRBV3-1 (or the pseudogene TRBV3-2) to TRBJ2-3; 7 nucleotides match TRBD1. The CDR3 totals 15 residues. The trim removed 4 bases at V and 0 bases at J, leaving 4 bases unmatched. CDR1 LGHDT and CDR2 YNNKEL come from the germline V gene (reference sequence). This CDR3 is CASSPDRVSTDTQYF. In DNA form, the CDR3 reads TGTGCCAGCAGCCCCGACAGGGTCAGCACAGATACGCAGTATTTT.